A selection of T cell receptor beta chains follows, all from one sample in a study of blood T cell repertoires in COVID-19. Sequencing was performed with immunoSEQ multiplex PCR; in TCRdb, only in-frame clones are kept and a portion is missing. The data show about 33,000 clones, about four fifths seen once. Sample: peripheral blood. The receptors here all came from a man older than 75 with acute or convalescent COVID-19. Each CDR3 is given with its conserved first and last residue. The order of the fields is D gene, V gene, clone size, J gene, CDR3 DNA, CDR3 protein. A D gene is named only where the DNA matches it firmly. The size entry is marked missing in some rows and otherwise reads once, few, many or a size class.

>TRBD1|TRBV12-5|NA|TRBJ2-2
TGTGCTAGTGGTTTGGTACTCTGGACAGGCCCTAACACCGGGGAGCTGTTTTTT
CASGLVLWTGPNTGELFF
>TRBD1|TRBV7-2|NA|TRBJ2-7
TGTGCCAGCAGCTCTAATACAGGGGAAAAAAACGAGCAGTACTTC
CASSSNTGEKNEQYF
>TRBD1|TRBV9|NA|TRBJ1-1
TGTGCCAGCAGCATCCAGGGGGAACGCACTGAAGCTTTCTTT
CASSIQGERTEAFF
>NA|TRBV7-9|NA|TRBJ1-1
TGTGCCAGCAGCCAACCCCCAGGGGTAGTGACTGAAGCTTTCTTT
CASSQPPGVVTEAFF
>TRBD2|TRBV19|NA|TRBJ2-7
TGTGCCAGTAAAGCTAGCGGGGCCTATGGGTCCTCCGAGCAGTACTTC
CASKASGAYGSSEQYF
>NA|TRBV5-8|NA|TRBJ1-5
TGTGCCAGCAGCTTGGCCAGGGATCCCAATCAGCCCCAGCATTTT
CASSLARDPNQPQHF
>TRBD1|TRBV9|NA|TRBJ1-3
TGTGCCAGCAGTAGGGACAGTGGAGGAGGGTTGTCTGGAAACACCATATATTTT
CASSRDSGGGLSGNTIYF
>TRBD2|TRBV4-3|NA|TRBJ2-3
TGCGCCAGCAGCCTCTCCCTCGCTAGCGGGGGCACAGATACGCAGTATTTT
CASSLSLASGGTDTQYF
>TRBD1|TRBV6-6|NA|TRBJ1-2
TGTGCCAGCAGCCAACAGGGGGGAAACGAGGGCTACACCTTC
CASSQQGGNEGYTF
>TRBD2|TRBV4-2|NA|TRBJ2-3
TGTGCCAGCAGCCAGGGAGGGGCCACAGATACGCAGTATTTT
CASSQGGATDTQYF
>TRBD2|TRBV14|NA|TRBJ2-5
TGTGCCAGCAGCCCGGGACTAGCGGGGGGTTCGGAGACCCAGTACTTC
CASSPGLAGGSETQYF
>NA|TRBV5-8|once|TRBJ2-3
TGTGCCAGCAGTCATTCAAGGGTTGGGGGCCTCACAGATACGCAGTATTTT
CASSHSRVGGLTDTQYF
>NA|TRBV19|NA|TRBJ2-7
TGTGCCAGTAGTATGACAGGTACGAGCTCCTACGAGCAGTACTTC
CASSMTGTSSYEQYF
>TRBD1|TRBV5-1|NA|TRBJ1-1
TGCGCCAGCAGCTTGCAAGGGCAGGGGGCATCTGACACTGAAGCTTTCTTT
CASSLQGQGASDTEAFF
>TRBD1|TRBV6-5|NA|TRBJ1-1
TGTGCCAGCATGCGGGACAGGTGGAACACTGAAGCTTTCTTT
CASMRDRWNTEAFF
>NA|TRBV5-1|NA|TRBJ1-2
TGCGCCAGCAGCTCATTCGACAGTAACTATGGCTACACCTTC
CASSSFDSNYGYTF
>NA|TRBV5-6|NA|TRBJ1-3
TGTGCCAGCAGCTTGGATCGGGGGGCCATATATTTT
CASSLDRGAIYF
>TRBD2|TRBV4-2|once|TRBJ2-7
TGTGCCAGCAGCCCCGGCGGGGGCTCCTACGAGCAGTACTTC
CASSPGGGSYEQYF
>NA|TRBV7-2|NA|TRBJ1-6
TGTGCCAGCAGCTTAGAGGAGCGGAGCAGTTCACCCCTCCACTTT
CASSLEERSSSPLHF
>TRBD2|TRBV7-3|NA|TRBJ2-3
TGTGCCAGCAACGACGGGGGGGTAACAGATACGCAGTATTTT
CASNDGGVTDTQYF
>TRBD2|TRBV19|NA|TRBJ2-1
TGTGCCAGCAGGAGATCGGGGGGGGACTACAATGAGCAGTTCTTC
CASRRSGGDYNEQFF
>NA|TRBV7-9|NA|TRBJ2-3
TGTGCCAGCAGCTTAGAATGGGGGGCGCAGTATTTT
CASSLEWGAQYF
>NA|TRBV6-5|NA|TRBJ2-3
TGTGCCAGCAGGGGGGCAGGGGTCGATACGCAGTATTTT
CASRGAGVDTQYF
>NA|TRBV2|NA|TRBJ1-5
TGTGCCAGCAGTGAACTTGGCAATCAGCCCCAGCATTTT
CASSELGNQPQHF
>TRBD1|TRBV3-1/TRBV3-2|NA|TRBJ2-3
TGTGCCAGCAGCCCCTACGGGACAGCCGCTGCAGATACGCAGTATTTT
CASSPYGTAAADTQYF
>NA|TRBV5-1|NA|TRBJ2-2
TGCGCCAGCAGCTTGGGGCTCGACACCGGGGAGCTGTTTTTT
CASSLGLDTGELFF
>NA|TRBV29-1|once|TRBJ2-1
TGCAGCGTTACTGAAAGCTCCTACAATGAGCAGTTCTTC
CSVTESSYNEQFF
>TRBD1|TRBV18|NA|TRBJ1-1
TGTGCCAGCTCACCCCGGCGGCAGGGGGCAGAAGGATCAGCTTTCTTT
CASSPRRQGAEGSAFF
>NA|TRBV30|NA|TRBJ1-1
TGTGCCTGGAGCATAGCTAGACGGGGAGCTTTCTTT
CAWSIARRGAFF
>NA|TRBV11-2|NA|TRBJ2-7
TGTGCCAGCAGCAGCCCGCGCCTCGAGCAGTACTTC
CASSSPRLEQYF
>NA|TRBV5-4|NA|TRBJ1-1
TGTGCCAGCAGCTTGGCCGCCCGTCTGGGGGGCACTGAAGCTTTCTTT
CASSLAARLGGTEAFF
>NA|TRBV11-3|few|TRBJ2-2
TGTGCCAGCAGCCAGGAAGTTACCGGGGAGCTGTTTTTT
CASSQEVTGELFF
>TRBD2|TRBV2|NA|TRBJ2-7
TGTGCCAGCAGTTTGCTAGCGGGGGCCCGACCCTACGAGCAGTACTTC
CASSLLAGARPYEQYF
>NA|TRBV2|few|TRBJ1-6
TGTGCCAGCACCTACGGACAGTTGGATAATTCACCCCTCCACTTT
CASTYGQLDNSPLHF
>NA|TRBV3-1/TRBV3-2|NA|TRBJ2-7
TGTGCCAGCAGCCAACGTCCGGGACTTACCGAGGAGCAGTACTTC
CASSQRPGLTEEQYF